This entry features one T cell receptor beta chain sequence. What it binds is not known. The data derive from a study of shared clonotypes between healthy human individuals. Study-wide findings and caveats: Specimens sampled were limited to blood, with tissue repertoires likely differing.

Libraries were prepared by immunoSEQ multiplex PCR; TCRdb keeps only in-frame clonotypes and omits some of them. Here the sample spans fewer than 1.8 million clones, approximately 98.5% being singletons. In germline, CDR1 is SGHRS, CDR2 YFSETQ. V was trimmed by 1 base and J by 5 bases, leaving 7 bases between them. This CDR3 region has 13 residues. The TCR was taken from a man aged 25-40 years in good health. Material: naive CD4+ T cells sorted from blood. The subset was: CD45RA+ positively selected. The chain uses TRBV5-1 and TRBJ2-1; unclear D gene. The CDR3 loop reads CASSLPDNNEQFF. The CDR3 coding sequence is TGCGCCAGCAGCTTGCCAGACAACAATGAGCAGTTCTTC. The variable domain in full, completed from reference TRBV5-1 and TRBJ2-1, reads KAGVTQTPRYLIKTRGQQVTLSCSPISGHRSVSWYQQTPGQGLQFLFEYFSETQRNKGNFPGRFSGRQFSNSRSEMNVSTLELGDSALYLCASSLPDNNEQFFGPGTRLTVL.